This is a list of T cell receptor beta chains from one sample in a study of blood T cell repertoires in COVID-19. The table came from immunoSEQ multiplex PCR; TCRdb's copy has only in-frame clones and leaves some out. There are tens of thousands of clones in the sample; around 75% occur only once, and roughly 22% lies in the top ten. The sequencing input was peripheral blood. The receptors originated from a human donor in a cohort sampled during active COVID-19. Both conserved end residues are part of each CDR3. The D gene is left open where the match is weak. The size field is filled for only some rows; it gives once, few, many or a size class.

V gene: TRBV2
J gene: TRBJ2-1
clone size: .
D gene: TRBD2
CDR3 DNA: TGTGCCAGCAGTCTACGACTAGCGGGAGTTAGTGAGCAGTTCTTC
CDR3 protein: CASSLRLAGVSEQFF

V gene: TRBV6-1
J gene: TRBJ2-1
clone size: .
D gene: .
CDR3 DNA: TGTGCCAGCAGTGAATTCCGTGGGCTAAATGAGCAGTTCTTC
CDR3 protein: CASSEFRGLNEQFF

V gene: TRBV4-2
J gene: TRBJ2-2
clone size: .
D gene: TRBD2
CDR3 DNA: TGTGCCAGCAGCCAAGTGGGCCTAGCGGGAGACACCGGGGAGCTGTTTTTT
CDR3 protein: CASSQVGLAGDTGELFF

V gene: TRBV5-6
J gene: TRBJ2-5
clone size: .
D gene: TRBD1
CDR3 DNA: TGTGCCAGCAGCCTGACAGGGGCCTGGACCCAGTACTTC
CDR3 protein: CASSLTGAWTQYF

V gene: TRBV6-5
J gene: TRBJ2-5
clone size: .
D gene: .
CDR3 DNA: TGTGCCAGCAGTAATCAGGAGACCCAGTACTTC
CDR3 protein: CASSNQETQYF

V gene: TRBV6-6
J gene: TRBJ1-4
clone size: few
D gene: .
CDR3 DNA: TGTGCCAGCAGAAGACCCGGGGGGGATGAAAAACTGTTTTTT
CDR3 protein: CASRRPGGDEKLFF

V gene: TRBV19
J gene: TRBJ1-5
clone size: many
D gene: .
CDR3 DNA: TGTGCCAGTAGTATAGGGATAGGGGCGTTCAATCAGCCCCAGCATTTT
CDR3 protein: CASSIGIGAFNQPQHF

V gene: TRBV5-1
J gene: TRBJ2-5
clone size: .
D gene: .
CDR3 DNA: TGCGCCAGCAGCTTGACCGGGGACACCCAAGAGACCCAGTACTTC
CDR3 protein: CASSLTGDTQETQYF

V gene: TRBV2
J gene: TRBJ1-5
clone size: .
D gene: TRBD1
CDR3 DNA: TGTGCCAGCAGTGAAGCTTGGGGACAGGGGGCGGGTAGCAATCAGCCCCAGCATTTT
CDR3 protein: CASSEAWGQGAGSNQPQHF

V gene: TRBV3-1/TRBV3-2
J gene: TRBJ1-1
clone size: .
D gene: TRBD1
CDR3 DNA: TGTGCCAGCAGCGCTCCCGGGACAGCAGGACCAAACACTGAAGCTTTCTTT
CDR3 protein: CASSAPGTAGPNTEAFF

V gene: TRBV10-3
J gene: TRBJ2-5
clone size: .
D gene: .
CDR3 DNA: TGTGCCATCAGTGAGTCGACGACCGGGAGAGGGTCGGAGACCCAGTACTTC
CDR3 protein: CAISESTTGRGSETQYF

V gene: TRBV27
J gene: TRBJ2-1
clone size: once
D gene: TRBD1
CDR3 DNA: TGTGCCAGCAGTCAACCGCCGACAGGGGGCGCGGATGAGCAGTTCTTC
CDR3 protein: CASSQPPTGGADEQFF

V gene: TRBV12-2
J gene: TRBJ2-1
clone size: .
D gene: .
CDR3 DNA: TGTGCAAGTCGCTTAGACCGCGGGACTAGCGGGATCGCCTCCTACAATGAGCAGTTCTTC
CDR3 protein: CASRLDRGTSGIASYNEQFF

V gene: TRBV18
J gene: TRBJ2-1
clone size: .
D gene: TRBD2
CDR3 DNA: TGTGCCAGCTCACGACTAGCGGGAGGACGGGAGGCGGCCGTATACTCCAGCTACAATGAGCAGTTCTTC
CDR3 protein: CASSRLAGGREAAVYSSYNEQFF

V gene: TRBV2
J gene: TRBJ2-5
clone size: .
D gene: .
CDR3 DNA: TGTGCCAGCAGTGGGGGCCGGGAGAGGGAGACCCAGTACTTC
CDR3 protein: CASSGGRERETQYF

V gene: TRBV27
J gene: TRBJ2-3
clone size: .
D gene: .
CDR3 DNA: TGTGCCAGCAGGATAACACCAGTAATATCTAGCACAGATACGCAGTATTTT
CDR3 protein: CASRITPVISSTDTQYF

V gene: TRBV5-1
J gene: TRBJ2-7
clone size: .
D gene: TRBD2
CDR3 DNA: TGCGCCAGCAGCCTCGCCCTGGGACTAGCGGGCTACGAGCAGTACTTC
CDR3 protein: CASSLALGLAGYEQYF

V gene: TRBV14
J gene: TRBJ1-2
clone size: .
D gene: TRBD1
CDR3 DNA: TGTGCCAGCAGCCAGACCCGGGACAGGGGGCGCGTCAACTATGGCTACACCTTC
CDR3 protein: CASSQTRDRGRVNYGYTF

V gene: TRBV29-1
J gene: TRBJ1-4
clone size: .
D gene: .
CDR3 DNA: TGCAGCGGCGGGACTTATGAAAAACTGTTTTTT
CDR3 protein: CSGGTYEKLFF

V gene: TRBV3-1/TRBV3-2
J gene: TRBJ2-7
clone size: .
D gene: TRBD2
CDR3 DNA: TGTGCCAGCAGCCAAGCCGGACTAGATTACTACGAGCAGTACTTC
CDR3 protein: CASSQAGLDYYEQYF

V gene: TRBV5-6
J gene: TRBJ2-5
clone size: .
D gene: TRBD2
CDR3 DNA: TGTGCCAGCAGCTCTGTAGCTAGCGGGAGAGAGACCCAGTACTTC
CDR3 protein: CASSSVASGRETQYF

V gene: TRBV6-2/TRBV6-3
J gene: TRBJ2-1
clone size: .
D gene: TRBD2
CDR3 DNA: TGTGCCAGCAGTTACCCCCTGGAGACTAGCGGATACAATGAGCAGTTCTTC
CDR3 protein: CASSYPLETSGYNEQFF

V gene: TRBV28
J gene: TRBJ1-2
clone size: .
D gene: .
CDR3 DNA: TGTGCCAGCCGGTTTGCTAACTATGGCTACACCTTC
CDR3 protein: CASRFANYGYTF

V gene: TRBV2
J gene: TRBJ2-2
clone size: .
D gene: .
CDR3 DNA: TGTGCCAGCAGCCTGACCCCATCCCGGGCCGGGGAGCTGTTTTTT
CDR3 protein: CASSLTPSRAGELFF

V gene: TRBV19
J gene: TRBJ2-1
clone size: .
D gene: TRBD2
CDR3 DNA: TGTGCCAGTAGTATCTGGGGGGGGGAGGCAAGCTCCTACAATGAGCAGTTCTTC
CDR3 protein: CASSIWGGEASSYNEQFF

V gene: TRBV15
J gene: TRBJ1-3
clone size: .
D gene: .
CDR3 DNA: TGTGCCACCAGCACAAAGCAGGGCTCTGGAAACACCATATATTTT
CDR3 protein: CATSTKQGSGNTIYF

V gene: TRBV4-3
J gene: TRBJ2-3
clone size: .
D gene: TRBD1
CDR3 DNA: TGCGCCAGCAGCCAAGAACGGGACAGGGCTGGTGATACGCAGTATTTT
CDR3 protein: CASSQERDRAGDTQYF

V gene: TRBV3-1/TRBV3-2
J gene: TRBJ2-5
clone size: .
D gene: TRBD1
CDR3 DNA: TGTGCCAGCAGCCGACAGGGACAAGAGACCCAGTACTTC
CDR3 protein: CASSRQGQETQYF

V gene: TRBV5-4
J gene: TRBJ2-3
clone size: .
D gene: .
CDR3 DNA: TGTGCCAGCATGAGCGGGTTAGGGGGCACAGATACGCAGTATTTT
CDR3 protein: CASMSGLGGTDTQYF

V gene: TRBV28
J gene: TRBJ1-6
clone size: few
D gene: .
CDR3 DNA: TGTGCCAGCAGTGCCCCCCGGGGAGATAATTCACCCCTCCACTTT
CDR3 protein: CASSAPRGDNSPLHF

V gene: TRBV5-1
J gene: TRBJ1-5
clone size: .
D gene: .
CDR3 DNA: TGCGCCAGCAGTCTAGACAGTAATCAGCCCCAGCATTTT
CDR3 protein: CASSLDSNQPQHF